The 25 T cell receptor beta chains listed next were all sequenced from one sample in a study of blood T cell repertoires in COVID-19. Generated by immunoSEQ multiplex PCR, the TCRdb table keeps only in-frame clones and is missing some. The sample lists some 150,000 clones, about 88% seen once, with about 2.4% in the top ten. Sequenced: peripheral blood. The receptors were sampled from a woman aged 65 to 85 with acute or convalescent COVID-19.

This chain links TRBV20-1 with TRBJ1-1; tentative D call: TRBD1 (5 bases). CDR3 length equals 11 residues. Looked up from germline, CDR1 is DFQATT and CDR2 is SNEGSKA (reference sequence). CDR3 nucleotides: TGCATTTGTGACAGCAACACTGAAGCTTTCTTT. It specifies CICDSNTEAFF.

The chain employs TRBV7-9 and TRBJ1-1, with D perhaps matching TRBD1 (6 bases). Germline V lookup: CDR1 SEHNR, CDR2 FQNEAQ (reference sequence). The V and J ends lost 2 bases and 4 bases respectively, with 20 bases between them. The length of the CDR3 is 17 residues. The CDR3 sequence: CASSLTPGEGIGTEAFF. As DNA, the CDR3 is TGTGCCAGCAGCTTAACCCCAGGGGAAGGTATTGGCACTGAAGCTTTCTTT.

The V call is TRBV15, the J call TRBJ2-7; 8 bases fit TRBD1. The CDR3 contains 14 residues. Germline CDR1 is LNHNV and CDR2 is YYDKDF (reference sequence). V lost 5 bases to trimming and J lost 2 bases; unmatched junction nucleotides: 5. The CDR3, as DNA: TGTGCCACCAGCGCTCGGACAGGGCCCTACGAGCAGTACGTC. Translated, it gives CATSARTGPYEQYV.

There are a few counts of this clone. The chain combines TRBV14 with TRBJ1-1, with 9 positions matching TRBD1. The CDR3 length is 15 residues. Germline V gene sequence: CDR1 SGHDN, CDR2 FVKESK. After removal of 3 bases from V and 3 bases from J, the junction contained 5 bases not matched to a gene. The CDR3, as DNA: TGTGCCAGCAGCCATCGCCGGGACAGGGACACTGAAGCTTTCTTT. This translates into CASSHRRDRDTEAFF.

The chain links TRBV19 to TRBJ1-6; 9 bases are a match to TRBD1. The V gene end was trimmed by 4 bases and the J gene end by 9 bases; junction bases not matched to a gene: 10. The CDR3 length is 16 residues. Germline values: CDR1 LNHDA, CDR2 SQIVND (reference sequence). DNA of the CDR3: TGTGCCAGTAGTACCGGAGGACAGGGGAGTGTTTCACCCCTCCACTTT. Protein sequence: CASSTGGQGSVSPLHF.

The V gene is TRBV2, the J gene TRBJ1-3, with D possibly matching TRBD1 (5 bases). Germline V gene data show CDR1 as SNHLY and CDR2 as FYNNEI. CDR3 length: 17 amino acids. V was shortened by 6 bases and J by 1 base, with 19 bases between the two germline ends. The DNA of the CDR3 is TGTGCCAGCAGCCCGCATCAGGGCGCTGTATCTGGAAACACCATATATTTT. Translated, it gives CASSPHQGAVSGNTIYF. Variable domain in full (rest from reference TRBV2 and TRBJ1-3): EPEVTQTPSHQVTQMGQEVILRCVPISNHLYFYWYRQILGQKVEFLVSFYNNEISEKSEIFDDQFSVERPDGSNFTLKIRSTKLEDSAMYFCASSPHQGAVSGNTIYFGEGSWLTVV.

This chain uses TRBV20-1 with TRBJ1-5; 9 bases agree with TRBD1. This CDR3 has 16 residues. Trimming took 3 bases from V and 7 from J; bases not matched to a gene: 13. Germline values: CDR1 DFQATT, CDR2 SNEGSKA (reference sequence). The CDR3 region has the DNA TGCAGTGCTAGTCCCCGGGAGGGACAGGGAAGGCAGCCCCAGCATTTT. Translated, it gives CSASPREGQGRQPQHF.

This clone has only one observation. This rearrangement joins TRBV27 to TRBJ1-4; 8 nucleotides match TRBD1. Germline values: CDR1 MNHEY, CDR2 SMNVEV (reference sequence). This CDR3 spans 16 amino acids. The V segment lost 4 bases and the J segment 6 bases; nucleotides outside the gene matches: 10. The CDR3 DNA is TGTGCCAGCAGTTCAACGTTCGCGACAGGGGATGAAAAACTGTTTTTT. This gives the protein CASSSTFATGDEKLFF.

This chain uses TRBV10-3 with TRBJ1-2, with 7 bases that match TRBD1. V lost 0 bases to trimming and J lost 8 bases; unmatched junction nucleotides: 6. The germline gives CDR1 ENHRY, CDR2 SYGVKD. The CDR3 loop spans 14 amino acids. For the CDR3, the DNA is TGTGCCATCAGTGAGTCTAACAGGGGACGCGGCTACACCTTC. Its translation is CAISESNRGRGYTF.

V gene TRBV6-4 combines with J gene TRBJ2-2; 12 bases map to TRBD2. The CDR3 is made up of 17 amino acids. V was clipped by 0 bases and J by 4 bases; unmatched bases: 3. The germline gives CDR1 MRHNA, CDR2 SNTAGT. The CDR3, as DNA: TGTGCCAGCAGTGACTCAGGACTAGCGGGGATCACCGGGGAGCTGTTTTTT. Amino acids: CASSDSGLAGITGELFF.

The V gene is TRBV7-2, the J gene TRBJ1-5; D is possibly TRBD1 (5 bases). The CDR3 is 14 amino acids. V gave up 2 bases and J gave up 4 bases, with 9 bases separating them. The germline CDR1 and CDR2 sequences are SGHTA and FQGNSA. The CDR3 here is CASSLTTANQPQHF. The CDR3 coding sequence is TGTGCCAGCAGCTTAACGACAGCAAATCAGCCCCAGCATTTT.

This rearrangement joins TRBV10-3 to TRBJ1-3; TRBD1 is a possible D gene (5 bases). This CDR3 comprises 16 residues. From germline, CDR1 is ENHRY and CDR2 SYGVKD. Trimming cost V 8 bases and J 1 base, with 18 bases left between them. CDR3 amino acids: CAIGGGRGFSGNTIYF. CDR3 DNA sequence: TGTGCCATCGGGGGAGGTCGGGGTTTTTCTGGAAACACCATATATTTT.

The gene calls are TRBV5-4 and TRBJ2-1; 9 nucleotides match TRBD2. The CDR3 is 16 amino acids. Germline loops: CDR1 SGHNT, CDR2 YYREEE (reference sequence). V was pared by 3 bases and J by 5 bases, with 9 bases of the junction left unmatched. CDR3 DNA sequence: TGTGCCAGCAGCTCCCCCGCGGGGGGGGACCACAATGAGCAGTTCTTC. Its protein product is CASSSPAGGDHNEQFF.

The chain is built from TRBV30 and TRBJ1-4; TRBD1 aligns across 8 bases. This CDR3 region has 16 residues. V lost 4 bases to trimming and J lost 4 bases; unmatched junction nucleotides: 11. The germline V gene has CDR1 GTSNPN and CDR2 SVGIG (reference sequence). The DNA of the CDR3 is TGTGCCTGGACGCAGGGGGCGCTTCGGGGTAATGAAAAACTGTTTTTT. This sequence encodes CAWTQGALRGNEKLFF.

The gene calls are TRBV27 and TRBJ1-2; D might be TRBD1 (5 bases). Looked up from germline, CDR1 is MNHEY and CDR2 is SMNVEV (reference sequence). This CDR3 spans 13 amino acids. V lost 3 bases and J 5 bases, leaving 10 bases between the germline ends. In DNA, the CDR3 is TGTGCCAGCAGTTTGGCAGGGCAGTATGGCTACACCTTC. Amino acid sequence: CASSLAGQYGYTF.

This clone has only a few counts. The rearrangement joins TRBV6-5 to TRBJ1-2, with D unclear. Germline values: CDR1 MNHEY, CDR2 SVGAGI. This CDR3 is 16 amino acids long. The ends were cut back, 0 bases at V and 2 bases at J, with 13 bases in the middle. CDR3 sequence: CASSYSIGRSNYGYTF. In DNA form, the CDR3 reads TGTGCCAGCAGTTACTCGATAGGCAGGTCCAACTATGGCTACACCTTC.

The J gene is TRBJ1-2, the V gene TRBV19, with 8 bases aligning to TRBD1. J gave up 3 bases and V 3 bases, and 6 bases lay outside the gene matches. CDR3 length: 15 amino acids. Germline CDR1 LNHDA, CDR2 SQIVND (reference sequence). Here the CDR3 DNA reads TGTGCCAGTAGTATCGGACAGGGTAACGACTATGGCTACACCTTC. Its protein is CASSIGQGNDYGYTF.

The rearrangement uses TRBV19 and TRBJ1-1, with TRBD1 matching over 7 bases. The CDR3 runs to 15 residues. Per germline, CDR1 LNHDA and CDR2 SQIVND (reference sequence). V shed 4 bases, J shed 0 bases, and the junction held 5 bases outside the gene matches. The CDR3 sequence: CASSTRQGMNTEAFF. In nucleotides, the CDR3 is TGTGCCAGTAGTACCCGACAGGGAATGAACACTGAAGCTTTCTTT.

The V call is TRBV5-8, the J call TRBJ2-7, with D possibly TRBD2 on 6 matching bases. The CDR3 has 13 amino acids. Trimming removed 0 bases at V and 6 bases at J, with 10 bases between. Germline CDR1 is SGHTS and CDR2 is YDEGEE. CDR3 region: CASSLAGRGEQYF. In nucleotides, the CDR3 is TGTGCCAGCAGCTTGGCCGGGAGAGGCGAGCAGTACTTC.

This sequence joins TRBV5-6 and TRBJ1-1; D gene unclear. The germline V gene encodes CDR1 SGHDT and CDR2 YYEEEE. Trimming cost V 2 bases and J 4 bases, with 6 bases left between them. The CDR3 runs 12 residues. The CDR3 DNA reads as TGTGCCAGCAGCTTCGGTTTCACTGAAGCTTTCTTT. Translation gives CASSFGFTEAFF.

A single count supports this clone. The V and J genes are TRBV10-3 and TRBJ2-1; weak D call: TRBD2 (6 bases). This CDR3 has 15 amino acids. Germline CDR1 is ENHRY and CDR2 is SYGVKD. Trimming took 3 bases from V and 2 from J, leaving 11 bases between them. In DNA form, the CDR3 reads TGTGCCATCAGTGAAGGGACTTCAACCTACAATGAGCAGTTCTTC. It translates to CAISEGTSTYNEQFF.

This chain joins TRBV5-1 and TRBJ2-1; TRBD2 matches 10 bases. Germline assignment: CDR1 SGHRS and CDR2 YFSETQ. This CDR3 spans 17 amino acids. V trimming: 4 bases; J trimming: 1 base; junction bases outside the gene matches: 8. This CDR3 is CASSLGGSGGSYNEQFF. CDR3 coding DNA: TGCGCCAGCAGCCTTGGTGGTAGCGGGGGGTCCTACAATGAGCAGTTCTTC.

The chain joins TRBV4-2 to TRBJ2-3; TRBD2 agrees at 14 bases. Losses at the gene ends were 1 base for V and 2 bases for J; bases not matched to a gene: 5. CDR3 length equals 18 residues. The germline V gene has CDR1 LGHNA and CDR2 YNFKEQ. Here the CDR3 reads CASSQAGLAGANTDTQYF. CDR3 DNA: TGTGCCAGCAGCCAAGCGGGACTAGCGGGAGCCAACACAGATACGCAGTATTTT.

The V call is TRBV6-6, the J call TRBJ1-6, with D unclear. Per the germline V gene, CDR1 is MNHNY and CDR2 is SVGAGI (reference sequence). The CDR3 consists of 15 residues. The V gene lost 3 bases and the J gene lost 3 bases, with 9 bases spanning the gap. The CDR3 reads CASSYGQLYNSPLHF. CDR3 nucleotide sequence: TGTGCCAGCAGTTATGGGCAGCTCTATAATTCACCCCTCCACTTT.

The chain recombines TRBV18 with TRBJ1-5; 11 bases are shared with TRBD1. The CDR3 contains 17 residues. CDR1 is KGHSH and CDR2 is LQKENI in the germline V gene. The ends lost 3 bases at V and 2 bases at J; junction bases unmatched: 6. The CDR3: CASSPGTGGDRNQPQHF. The CDR3 DNA sequence: TGTGCCAGCTCACCTGGGACAGGGGGAGATCGCAATCAGCCCCAGCATTTT.